The rows below give T cell receptor beta chains drawn from one sample of a study of T cells in tumors after PD-1 blockade. TCRdb's table, derived via immunoSEQ multiplex PCR, lists solely in-frame clones and lacks some. The sample holds 60,000 to 70,000 clones; about 74% are singletons and the top ten take approximately 4.5%. The sample was PBMCs, taken after anti-PD-1 treatment. Source of these receptors: a human donor with basal cell carcinoma. Each CDR3 is given with its conserved first and last residue. D genes are given only for firm matches.

V gene	J gene	D gene	CDR3 protein
TRBV3-1/TRBV3-2	TRBJ1-4	-	CASSQPVGAAATNEKLFF
TRBV30	TRBJ2-6	-	CAWAVTEVLTF
TRBV5-1	TRBJ2-1	-	CASSWPWTSPSQGEQFF
TRBV5-1	TRBJ2-7	TRBD2	CASSLGGTSGGFEQYF
TRBV6-2/TRBV6-3	TRBJ2-2	TRBD2	CASSYSTSPGELFF
TRBV3-1/TRBV3-2	TRBJ1-1	-	CASSQVSGEGRAFF
TRBV12-3/TRBV12-4	TRBJ1-4	-	CASRLQGDEKLFF
TRBV6-6	TRBJ1-5	-	CASKQAYSNQPQHF
TRBV6-4	TRBJ1-5	-	CARIYFRWGIDQPQHF
TRBV28	TRBJ2-2	-	CASSPLSTGELFF
TRBV30	TRBJ1-6	-	CAWSGGDVYSPLHF
TRBV5-4	TRBJ2-7	TRBD1	CASSLANRGRNEQYF
TRBV3-1/TRBV3-2	TRBJ2-7	-	CASSQEPGQYYEQYF
TRBV19	TRBJ1-5	TRBD1	CATDRGSNQPQHF
TRBV19	TRBJ1-1	-	CVSRPRPQGTKMNTEAFF
TRBV4-2	TRBJ2-2	-	CASSQVGGTDNTGELFF
TRBV3-1/TRBV3-2	TRBJ2-5	TRBD2	CASSRRTSGAQETQYF
TRBV19	TRBJ2-1	TRBD1	CASSPQQGMGFYNEQFF
TRBV7-2	TRBJ2-7	TRBD2	CASSLVAGGSSYEQYF
TRBV5-4	TRBJ2-5	-	CASSQPGAQETQYF
TRBV19	TRBJ1-3	-	CASSLDSSGNTIYF
TRBV30	TRBJ1-2	TRBD1	CASTGDNYGYTF
TRBV7-8	TRBJ1-4	-	CASSFEAGNQGKLFF
TRBV5-1	TRBJ2-1	-	CASSTTGTNNHNEQFF
TRBV7-9	TRBJ2-7	-	CASSLVLAPYEQYF
TRBV3-1/TRBV3-2	TRBJ2-2	TRBD1	CASSEDRVTGELFF
TRBV19	TRBJ1-4	-	CASERTGRDEKLFF
TRBV19	TRBJ1-6	TRBD1	CASGNLRDSYNSPLHF
TRBV19	TRBJ2-3	TRBD2	CASSIDGLAGGLNTTQYF
TRBV9	TRBJ2-3	-	CASSVARGDTQYF
TRBV6-1	TRBJ2-1	TRBD2	CASSELAGGYNEQFF
TRBV18	TRBJ2-2	-	CASSPANTGELFF
TRBV5-1	TRBJ2-2	-	CASSLGQNTGELFF
TRBV5-1	TRBJ2-3	TRBD2	CASVESGGRTDTQYF
TRBV20-1	TRBJ2-3	-	CSAVDRDTQYF
TRBV5-1	TRBJ2-2	-	CASSPTGTGELFF
TRBV30	TRBJ1-3	-	CAWRYSTGNTIYF
TRBV6-6	TRBJ2-7	TRBD2	CASSNSGGGYEQYF
TRBV19	TRBJ1-2	-	CASRLITDYTF
TRBV19	TRBJ1-2	-	CASSMGNDGYTF
TRBV24-1	TRBJ2-1	-	CATSKDVSSYNEQFF
TRBV4-1	TRBJ1-2	-	CASSQVHGDYGYTF
TRBV7-9	TRBJ2-6	TRBD1	CASRTGRGANVLTF
TRBV7-9	TRBJ1-6	-	CASSSGQTWNLHF